What follows describes a single T cell receptor (beta chain). The target antigen is unknown. Amplification of TCR beta CDR3 regions was performed using RNA transcripts as template. During a first-round RT-PCR of the TCR CDR3, the HTBI primer set was used. TCRdb re-derived calls from the multiplex PCR reads in MiXCR, one entry per CDR3 protein. The sample lists about 600,000 distinct CDR3 sequences, 12% to 15% occurring once. Germline CDR1 reads LGHNA; CDR2 reads YNFKEQ. Trimming stripped 0 bases from V and 5 bases from J, with 22 bases between. This CDR3 contains 18 residues. The data originate from a study of T cells in Graves' hyperthyroidism and ophthalmopathy. Study observations and caveats: The blood repertoire included most of the expanded thyroid clonotypes above 0.001.

Ophthalmopathy in the patients scored at least 3 on Clinical Activity Score and at least 4 on NOSPECS grade, lasting under 3 months. Uncontrolled infection, other autoimmune disease, pregnancy or lactation disqualified patients from enrolment. Diagnostic assessment was based on clinical symptoms, serum thyroxine and TRAb, thyroid ultrasound and orbital computed tomography. The receptor was derived from a woman aged 18-29 years with Graves' ophthalmopathy. The sample consisted of blood. This chain uses TRBV4-2 with TRBJ1-2; no clear D gene. Written as DNA, the CDR3 is TGTGCCAGCAGCCAAGATTCTGATTCCCCTCGCCTTCGGTATGGCTACACCTTC. This codes for CASSQDSDSPRLRYGYTF.